This T cell receptor beta chain comes out of a study of vaccination effects on CD4 cells after COVID-19. About this clone itself: Its matching antigen is unknown.

This CDR3 contains 15 residues. Trimming stripped 6 bases from V and 5 bases from J, with 19 bases between. Germline lookup yields CDR1 MNHEY and CDR2 SVGAGI. Sequencing used immunoSEQ multiplex PCR; TCRdb keeps in-frame clones, though not all of them. The table has over 60,000 clones, around two thirds seen once. The ViraFEST assay expanded antigen-specific CD4+ T cells with viral peptide pools before sequencing. Following culture for about ten days, CD4+ T cells were isolated. BNT162b2 vaccine or mRNA-1273 vaccine was given to participants in two doses. The starting material was CD4+ T cells from PBMCs cultured with HCoV-229E spike peptides, obtained after COVID-19 vaccination. This chain joins TRBV6-5 and TRBJ1-1; TRBD1 is a possible D gene (6 bases). The source is a human donor who received a COVID-19 vaccine. The CDR3 reads CASSGGGQAWTEAFF. CDR3 nucleotide sequence: TGTGCCAGCAGCGGGGGGGGCCAAGCGTGGACTGAAGCTTTCTTT.